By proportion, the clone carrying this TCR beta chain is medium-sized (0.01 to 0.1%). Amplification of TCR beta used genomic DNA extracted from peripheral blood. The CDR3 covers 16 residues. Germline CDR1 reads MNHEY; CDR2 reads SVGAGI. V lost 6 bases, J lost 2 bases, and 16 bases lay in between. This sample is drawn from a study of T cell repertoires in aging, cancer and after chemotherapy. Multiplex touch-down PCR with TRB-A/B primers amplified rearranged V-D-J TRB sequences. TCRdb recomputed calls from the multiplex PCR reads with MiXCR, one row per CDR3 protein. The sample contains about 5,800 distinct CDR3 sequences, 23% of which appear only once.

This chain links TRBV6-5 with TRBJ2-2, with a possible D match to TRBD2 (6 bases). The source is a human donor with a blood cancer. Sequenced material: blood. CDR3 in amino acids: CASSRTSLPNTGELFF. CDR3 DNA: TGTGCCAGCAGCAGAACTAGCCTACCCAACACCGGGGAGCTGTTTTTT.